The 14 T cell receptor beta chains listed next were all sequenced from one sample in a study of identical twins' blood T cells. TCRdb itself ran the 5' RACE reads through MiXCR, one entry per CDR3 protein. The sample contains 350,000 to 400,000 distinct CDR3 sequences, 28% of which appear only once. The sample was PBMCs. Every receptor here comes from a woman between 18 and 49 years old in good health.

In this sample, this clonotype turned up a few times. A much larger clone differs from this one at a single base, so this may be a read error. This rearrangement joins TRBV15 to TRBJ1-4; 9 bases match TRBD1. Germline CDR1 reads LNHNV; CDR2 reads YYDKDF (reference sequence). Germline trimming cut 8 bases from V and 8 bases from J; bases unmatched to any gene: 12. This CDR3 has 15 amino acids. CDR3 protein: CATGGSGQGREKLFF. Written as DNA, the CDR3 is TGTGCCACCGGCGGTTCGGGACAGGGACGCGAAAAACTGTTTTTT.

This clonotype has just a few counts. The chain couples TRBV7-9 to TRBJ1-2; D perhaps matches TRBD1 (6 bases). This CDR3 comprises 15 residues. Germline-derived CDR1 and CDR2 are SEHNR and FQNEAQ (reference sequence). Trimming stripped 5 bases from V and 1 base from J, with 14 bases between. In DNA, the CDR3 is TGTGCCAGCAGCCAAGGGGGGGATGGTAACTATGGCTACACCTTC. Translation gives CASSQGGDGNYGYTF.

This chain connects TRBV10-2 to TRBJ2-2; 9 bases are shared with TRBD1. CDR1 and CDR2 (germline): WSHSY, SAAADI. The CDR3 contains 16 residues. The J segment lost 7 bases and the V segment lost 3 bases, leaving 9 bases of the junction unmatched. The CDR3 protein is CASSDRGTGTNGELFF. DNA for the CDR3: TGCGCCAGCAGTGACAGAGGGACAGGGACGAACGGGGAGCTGTTTTTT.

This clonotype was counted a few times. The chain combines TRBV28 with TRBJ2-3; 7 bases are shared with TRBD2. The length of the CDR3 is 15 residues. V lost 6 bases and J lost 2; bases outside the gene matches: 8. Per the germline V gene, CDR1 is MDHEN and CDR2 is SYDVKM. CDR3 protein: CASRTASGVTDTQYF. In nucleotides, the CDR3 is TGTGCCAGCAGAACTGCGAGCGGGGTCACAGATACGCAGTATTTT. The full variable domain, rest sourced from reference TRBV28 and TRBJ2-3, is DVKVTQSSRYLVKRTGEKVFLECVQDMDHENMFWYRQDPGLGLRLIYFSYDVKMKEKGDIPEGYSVSREKKERFSLILESASTNQTSMYLCASRTASGVTDTQYFGPGTRLTVL.

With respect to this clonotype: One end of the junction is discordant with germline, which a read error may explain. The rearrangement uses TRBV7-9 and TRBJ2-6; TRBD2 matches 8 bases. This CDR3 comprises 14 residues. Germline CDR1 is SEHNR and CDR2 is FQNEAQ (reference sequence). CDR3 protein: CAGSTGTSSYVLTF. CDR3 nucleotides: TGTGCCGGCAGCACCGGGACTAGTTCGTACGTCCTGACTTTC. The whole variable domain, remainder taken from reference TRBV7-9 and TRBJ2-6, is DTGVSQNPRHKITKRGQNVTFRCDPISEHNRLYWYRQTLGQGPEFLTYFQNEAQLEKSRLLSDRFSAERPKGSFSTLEIQRTEQGDSAMYLCAGSTGTSSYVLTFGAGSRLTVL.

DNA for the CDR3: TGTGCCAGCAGCTATACACAGGGGGGAACCTACGAGCAGTACTTC. It encodes CASSYTQGGTYEQYF. The V and J genes are TRBV27 and TRBJ2-7; 8 positions match TRBD1. V lost 6 bases, J lost 2 bases, and 9 bases stayed unmatched. Germline CDR1 and CDR2: MNHEY and SMNVEV (reference sequence). This CDR3 has 15 residues.

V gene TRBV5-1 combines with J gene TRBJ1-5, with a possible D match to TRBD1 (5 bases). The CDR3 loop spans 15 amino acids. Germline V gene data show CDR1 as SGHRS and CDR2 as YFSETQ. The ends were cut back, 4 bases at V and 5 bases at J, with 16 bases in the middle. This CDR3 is CASSEWGGWDQPQHF. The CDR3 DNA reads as TGCGCCAGCAGCGAATGGGGGGGGTGGGATCAGCCCCAGCATTTT.

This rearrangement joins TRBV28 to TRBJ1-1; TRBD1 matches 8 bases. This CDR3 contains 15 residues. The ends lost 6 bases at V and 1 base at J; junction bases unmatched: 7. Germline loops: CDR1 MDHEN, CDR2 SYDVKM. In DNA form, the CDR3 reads TGTGCCAGCAGCCTTCCTGGACAGGGGAACACTGAAGCTTTCTTT. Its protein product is CASSLPGQGNTEAFF.

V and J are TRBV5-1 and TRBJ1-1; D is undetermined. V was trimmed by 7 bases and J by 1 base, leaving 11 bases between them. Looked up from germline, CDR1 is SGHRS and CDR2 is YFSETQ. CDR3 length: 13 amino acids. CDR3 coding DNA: TGCGCCAGCGGTTTTGACAAGAACACTGAAGCTTTCTTT. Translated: CASGFDKNTEAFF.

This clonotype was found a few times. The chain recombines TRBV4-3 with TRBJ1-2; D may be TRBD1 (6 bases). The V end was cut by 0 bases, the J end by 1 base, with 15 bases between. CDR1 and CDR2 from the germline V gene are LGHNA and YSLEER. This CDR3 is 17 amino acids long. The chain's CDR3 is CASSQDSGGPRNYGYTF. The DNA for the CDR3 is TGCGCCAGCAGCCAAGATTCGGGGGGGCCCCGTAACTATGGCTACACCTTC.

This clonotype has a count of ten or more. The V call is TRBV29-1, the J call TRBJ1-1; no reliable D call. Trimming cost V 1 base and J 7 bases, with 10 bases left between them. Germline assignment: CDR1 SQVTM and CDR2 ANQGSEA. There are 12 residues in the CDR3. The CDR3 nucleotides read TGCAGCGTTGAAGGGGCGGCAGTTGAAGCTTTCTTT. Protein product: CSVEGAAVEAFF.

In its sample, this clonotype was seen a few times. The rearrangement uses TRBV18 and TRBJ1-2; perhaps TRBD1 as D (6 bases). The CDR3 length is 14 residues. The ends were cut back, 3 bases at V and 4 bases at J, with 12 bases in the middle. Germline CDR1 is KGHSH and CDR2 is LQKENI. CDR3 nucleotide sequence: TGTGCCAGCTCACCGGGCGGACAGTTCTATGGCTACACCTTC. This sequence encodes CASSPGGQFYGYTF. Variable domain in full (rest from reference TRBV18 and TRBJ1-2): NAGVMQNPRHLVRRRGQEARLRCSPMKGHSHVYWYRQLPEEGLKFMVYLQKENIIDESGMPKERFSAEFPKEGPSILRIQQVVRGDSAAYFCASSPGGQFYGYTFGSGTRLTVV.

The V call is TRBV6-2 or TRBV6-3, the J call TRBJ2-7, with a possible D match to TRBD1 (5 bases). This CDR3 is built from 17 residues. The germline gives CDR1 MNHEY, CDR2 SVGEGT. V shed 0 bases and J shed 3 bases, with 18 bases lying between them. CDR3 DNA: TGTGCCAGCAGTTACTCGATGTATGTAGGGGATGGCTACGAGCAGTACTTC. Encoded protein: CASSYSMYVGDGYEQYF.

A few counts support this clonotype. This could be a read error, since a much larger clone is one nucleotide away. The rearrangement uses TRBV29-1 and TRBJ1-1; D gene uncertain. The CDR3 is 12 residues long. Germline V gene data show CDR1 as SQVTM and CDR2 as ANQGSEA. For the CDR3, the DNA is TGCGGCGCACGAGGACGGAACACTGAAGCTTTCTTT. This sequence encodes CGARGRNTEAFF.